Presented here are 25 T cell receptor beta chains from one specimen sequenced in a study of patients and donors after allogeneic stem cell transplantation. TCRdb ran MiXCR on the RT-PCR reads and lists one entry per CDR3 protein. The data show 100,000 to 120,000 distinct CDR3 sequences, roughly 37% seen once. Sequencing was performed on blood, either unsorted or a sorted T cell fraction (not recorded which). These receptors originate from a human donor who was either an allogeneic HSCT recipient or a stem cell or donor lymphocyte infusion donor (not recorded which). It is not recorded whose cells these are; they may come from a transplant donor.

This clonotype was seen many times. The rearrangement joins TRBV24-1 to TRBJ1-5, with 7 bases matching TRBD1. The CDR3 runs 14 residues. J was trimmed by 3 bases and V by 4 bases; bases with no gene match: 2. CDR1 is KGHDR and CDR2 is SFDVKD in the germline V gene. DNA for the CDR3: TGTGCCACCAGTGACGGACAGGCCAATCAGCCCCAGCATTTT. Its protein is CATSDGQANQPQHF.

This clonotype appeared a few times. The chain carries TRBV7-9 and TRBJ1-1, with D possibly being TRBD1 (6 bases). Germline V gene lookup returns CDR1 SEHNR and CDR2 FQNEAQ (reference sequence). V lost 5 bases to trimming and J lost 1 base, with 11 bases between them. The CDR3 consists of 14 residues. The chain's CDR3 is CASSDGTSNTEAFF. CDR3 nucleotide sequence: TGTGCCAGCAGCGATGGGACATCGAACACTGAAGCTTTCTTT.

The chain carries TRBV5-1 and TRBJ2-7, with 10 nucleotides matching TRBD2. Germline CDR1 and CDR2: SGHRS and YFSETQ. The CDR3 sequence is 16 residues long. J was trimmed by 2 bases and V by 4 bases; bases with no gene match: 9. For the CDR3, the DNA is TGCGCCAGCAGCCCACAGCCACTAGCGGGGACCTACGAGCAGTACTTC. Protein: CASSPQPLAGTYEQYF. Full variable domain (rest looked up from reference TRBV5-1 and TRBJ2-7): KAGVTQTPRYLIKTRGQQVTLSCSPISGHRSVSWYQQTPGQGLQFLFEYFSETQRNKGNFPGRFSGRQFSNSRSEMNVSTLELGDSALYLCASSPQPLAGTYEQYFGPGTRLTVT.

The chain combines TRBV14 with TRBJ2-1, with 8 bases matching TRBD1. The J segment lost 10 bases and the V segment lost 1 base, leaving 9 bases of the junction unmatched. The CDR3 spans 15 residues. Germline CDR1 SGHDN, CDR2 FVKESK. The CDR3 DNA reads as TGTGCCAGCAGCCAAGGGCAGGGGGCGCTTATGGAGCAGTTCTTC. Protein sequence: CASSQGQGALMEQFF.

CDR3 amino acids: CASSFRGHYGNTIYF. In nucleotides, the CDR3 is TGTGCCAGCAGTTTTCGGGGGCATTACGGAAACACCATATATTTT. The J gene is TRBJ1-3, the V gene TRBV28; TRBD1 is a possible D gene (6 bases). V was clipped by 3 bases and J by 4 bases, with 13 bases between them. The CDR3 is 15 amino acids. CDR1 and CDR2 (germline): MDHEN, SYDVKM.

The chain recombines TRBV12-3 or TRBV12-4 with TRBJ2-4; D possibly corresponds to TRBD2 (6 bases). There are 17 residues in the CDR3. The V gene lost 4 bases and the J gene lost 5 bases, with 21 bases spanning the gap. The CDR3 sequence: CASSSYLLGTGENIQYF. CDR3 coding DNA: TGTGCCAGCAGTTCTTATTTACTAGGGACGGGGGAAAACATTCAGTACTTC.

The rearrangement links TRBV29-1 to TRBJ1-2; 8 bases map to TRBD1. J was trimmed by 6 bases and V by 3 bases; bases with no gene match: 3. CDR1 and CDR2 (germline): SQVTM, ANQGSEA. The CDR3 length is 12 residues. The DNA for the CDR3 is TGCAGCGTTGAGGCAGGGGGCGATGGCTACACCTTC. Translating gives CSVEAGGDGYTF. Full variable domain (missing parts from reference TRBV29-1 and TRBJ1-2): SAVISQKPSRDICQRGTSLTIQCQVDSQVTMMFWYRQQPGQSLTLIATANQGSEATYESGFVIDKFPISRPNLTFSTLTVSNMSPEDSSIYLCSVEAGGDGYTFGSGTRLTVV.

This clonotype was seen ten or more times. V is TRBV7-9 and J is TRBJ1-2; no clear D. This CDR3 is built from 14 residues. Trimming stripped 5 bases from V and 5 bases from J, with 15 bases between. Germline V gene data show CDR1 as SEHNR and CDR2 as FQNEAQ (reference sequence). CDR3 amino acids: CASSKGGRLYGYTF. Written as DNA, the CDR3 is TGTGCCAGCAGCAAGGGTGGCAGGTTATATGGCTACACCTTC.

V usage is TRBV7-2 and J usage is TRBJ1-4; 9 positions agree with TRBD1. This CDR3 contains 20 residues. CDR1 is SGHTA, CDR2 FQGNSA, per germline. V trimming: 2 bases; J trimming: 0 bases; junction bases outside the gene matches: 13. The CDR3: CASSLHRGRFSIATNEKLFF. CDR3 nucleotide sequence: TGTGCCAGCAGCTTACACAGGGGGCGCTTTTCCATCGCAACTAATGAAAAACTGTTTTTT.

The genes are TRBV7-2 and TRBJ2-3; 9 nucleotides match TRBD1. The CDR3 has 14 amino acids. Germline V gene lookup returns CDR1 SGHTA and CDR2 FQGNSA. The junction had 4 bases not matched to a gene; V was cut back by 4 bases and J by 5 bases. This CDR3 reads CASSYDRGVDTQYF. Here the CDR3 DNA reads TGTGCCAGCAGCTACGACAGGGGGGTAGATACGCAGTATTTT. Complete variable domain (other parts from reference TRBV7-2 and TRBJ2-3): GAGVSQSPSNKVTEKGKDVELRCDPISGHTALYWYRQSLGQGLEFLIYFQGNSAPDKSGLPSDRFSAERTGGSVSTLTIQRTQQEDSAVYLCASSYDRGVDTQYFGPGTRLTVL.

This chain links TRBV21-1 with TRBJ2-1; the table names TRBD2, a call not compared with the DNA. TRBV21-1 is flagged as a pseudogene. This CDR3 has 15 residues. The CDR3 DNA reads as TGTGCCAGCAGCAACGACCTAGCTAAATACAATGAGCAGTTCTTC. Translated: CASSNDLAKYNEQFF.

This chain links TRBV12-1 with TRBJ1-1; TRBD1 is the table's D call and was not checked against the DNA. TRBV12-1 is described as a pseudogene. The CDR3 totals 11 residues. The CDR3 sequence is CASSEGTGAFF. DNA for the CDR3: TGTGCCAGCAGCGAGGGGACAGGAGCTTTCTTT.

This clonotype was observed a handful of times. The chain uses TRBV6-6 and TRBJ2-7, with 10 bases aligning to TRBD2. Germline CDR1 MNHNY, CDR2 SVGAGI (reference sequence). The CDR3 spans 15 residues. Trimming cost V 5 bases and J 3 bases; bases outside gene matches: 7. The DNA of the CDR3 is TGTGCCAGCAGTGAAAGCGGGAGGGCCATCTACGAGCAGTACTTC. Translating gives CASSESGRAIYEQYF.

In its sample, this clonotype was seen a few times. The J gene is TRBJ1-2, the V gene TRBV5-1, with D tentatively TRBD1 (5 bases). CDR1 SGHRS and CDR2 YFSETQ come from the germline V gene. V gave up 8 bases and J gave up 1 base, with 12 bases separating them. There are 13 residues in the CDR3. CDR3 amino acids: CASRGPLNYGYTF. CDR3 bases: TGCGCCAGTCGGGGACCGCTTAACTATGGCTACACCTTC.

This CDR3 reads CSATLAHNEQFF. DNA of the CDR3: TGCAGTGCTACGCTAGCCCACAATGAGCAGTTCTTC. The chain uses TRBV20-1 and TRBJ2-1, with D tentatively TRBD2 (5 bases). Germline CDR1 reads DFQATT; CDR2 reads SNEGSKA (reference sequence). CDR3 length: 12 residues. Trimming left V 4 bases short and J 5 bases short, with 9 bases between.

The sample holds a few counts of this clonotype. For the CDR3, the DNA is TGCAGCGGTGCCCAGGGGGATCTCACTGAAGCTTTCTTT. It translates to CSGAQGDLTEAFF. V and J are TRBV29-1 and TRBJ1-1; 7 positions agree with TRBD1. V was clipped by 7 bases and J by 4 bases; unmatched bases: 9. The CDR3 loop spans 13 amino acids. Germline V gene sequence: CDR1 SQVTM, CDR2 ANQGSEA.

V gene TRBV7-2 combines with J gene TRBJ2-5, with a weak D call TRBD2 (7 bases). Germline V lookup: CDR1 SGHTA, CDR2 FQGNSA. This CDR3 contains 15 residues. Trimming shortened V by 1 base and J by 1 base, and 10 bases separated the two germline ends. CDR3 amino acids: CASSLGGGVQETQYF. The CDR3 DNA sequence: TGTGCCAGCAGCTTAGGGGGGGGCGTCCAAGAGACCCAGTACTTC.

The gene calls are TRBV18 and TRBJ2-1; 9 bases align to TRBD2. CDR1 is KGHSH and CDR2 is LQKENI in the germline V gene. The CDR3 loop spans 19 amino acids. The V and J ends lost 1 base and 7 bases, in that order; junction bases with no gene match: 17. CDR3 residues: CASSPRFLYSGRSSNEQFF. The CDR3 DNA reads as TGTGCCAGCTCACCACGCTTCCTCTATAGCGGGAGAAGTTCTAATGAGCAGTTCTTC.

In this sample, this clonotype turned up a few times. J is TRBJ1-2 and V is TRBV11-3; a possible D gene is TRBD1 (5 bases). The germline gives CDR1 SGHNT, CDR2 YENEEA. V was shortened by 3 bases and J by 13 bases, with 12 bases between the two germline ends. The CDR3 runs to 11 residues. The CDR3 is CASSFTGASTF. The CDR3 DNA reads TGTGCCAGCAGCTTCACAGGCGCGAGCACCTTC.

V gene TRBV9 combines with J gene TRBJ2-7; possible D gene TRBD2, 6 bases. Germline V gene lookup returns CDR1 SGDLS and CDR2 YYNGEE. The CDR3 runs 15 residues. V lost 4 bases to trimming and J lost 3 bases, with 17 bases between them. The CDR3: CASSSHPGTGYEQYF. Written as DNA, the CDR3 is TGTGCCAGCAGCTCTCACCCGGGGACTGGCTACGAGCAGTACTTC. The whole variable domain, remainder taken from reference TRBV9 and TRBJ2-7, is DSGVTQTPKHLITATGQRVTLRCSPRSGDLSVYWYQQSLDQGLQFLIQYYNGEERAKGNILERFSAQQFPDLHSELNLSSLELGDSALYFCASSSHPGTGYEQYFGPGTRLTVT.

This clonotype has just a few counts. The chain recombines TRBV7-2 with TRBJ1-1; D is ambiguous. This CDR3 is 13 amino acids long. Between the trimmed V and J ends, which lost 2 bases and 3 bases, there was a span of 7 bases. CDR1 and CDR2 (germline): SGHTA, FQGNSA. For the CDR3, the DNA is TGTGCCAGCAGCTTATATCCGGACACTGAAGCTTTCTTT. Its translation is CASSLYPDTEAFF.

This rearrangement joins TRBV6-2 or TRBV6-3 to TRBJ2-5, with TRBD2 matching 8 bases. CDR3 size: 15 residues. Germline-derived CDR1 and CDR2 are MNHEY and SVGEGT. V lost 6 bases to trimming and J lost 2 bases; unmatched junction nucleotides: 8. CDR3 amino acids: CASRKPSGPQETQYF. In nucleotides, the CDR3 is TGTGCCAGCAGAAAGCCTAGCGGGCCGCAAGAGACCCAGTACTTC.

The chain combines TRBV18 with TRBJ2-7; D is uncertain. The CDR3 extends over 13 amino acids. The V gene's germline CDR1 is KGHSH and CDR2 LQKENI. The germline V and J ends were trimmed by 3 bases and 6 bases, with 12 bases remaining between them. The CDR3 coding sequence is TGTGCCAGCTCACCGTCGACCGCCCCCGAGCAGTACTTC. It codes for CASSPSTAPEQYF. The whole variable domain, remainder taken from reference TRBV18 and TRBJ2-7, is NAGVMQNPRHLVRRRGQEARLRCSPMKGHSHVYWYRQLPEEGLKFMVYLQKENIIDESGMPKERFSAEFPKEGPSILRIQQVVRGDSAAYFCASSPSTAPEQYFGPGTRLTVT.

The rearrangement uses TRBV7-9 and TRBJ2-3, with 12 bases lining up with TRBD2. The CDR3 loop spans 17 amino acids. Losses at the gene ends were 5 bases for V and 2 bases for J; bases not matched to a gene: 8. Germline lookup yields CDR1 SEHNR and CDR2 FQNEAQ (reference sequence). The CDR3 loop reads CASSPTSGRLFTDTQYF. CDR3 DNA sequence: TGTGCCAGCAGCCCGACTAGCGGGAGACTCTTCACAGATACGCAGTATTTT.

The rearrangement links TRBV24-1 to TRBJ2-2, with 7 bases matching TRBD2. Germline CDR1 and CDR2: KGHDR and SFDVKD. The J segment lost 4 bases and the V segment lost 10 bases, leaving 8 bases of the junction unmatched. The CDR3 totals 14 residues. CDR3 nucleotide sequence: TGTGCCACAAAGGGGAGGGAGCCCACCGGGGAGCTGTTTTTT. As protein: CATKGREPTGELFF.